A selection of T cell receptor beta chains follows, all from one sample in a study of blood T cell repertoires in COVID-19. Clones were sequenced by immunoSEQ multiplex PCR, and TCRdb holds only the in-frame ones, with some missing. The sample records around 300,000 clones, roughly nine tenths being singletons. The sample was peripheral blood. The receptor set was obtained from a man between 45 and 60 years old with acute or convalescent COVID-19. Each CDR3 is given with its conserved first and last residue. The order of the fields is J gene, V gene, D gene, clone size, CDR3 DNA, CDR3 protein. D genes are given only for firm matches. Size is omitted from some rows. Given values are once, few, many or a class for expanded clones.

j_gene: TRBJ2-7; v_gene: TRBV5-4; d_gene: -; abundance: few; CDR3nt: TGTGCCAGCAGCTTGGGCAGGGCCTCCTACGAGCAGTACTTC; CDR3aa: CASSLGRASYEQYF
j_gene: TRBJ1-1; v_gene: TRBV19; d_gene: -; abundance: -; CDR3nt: TGTGCCAGTAGTATGGGCCGAGACACTGAAGCTTTCTTT; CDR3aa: CASSMGRDTEAFF
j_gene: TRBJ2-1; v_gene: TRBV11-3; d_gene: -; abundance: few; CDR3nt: TGTGCCAGCAGCTTAGTACAGGTAGGAATGTTCTACAATGAGCAGTTCTTC; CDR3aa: CASSLVQVGMFYNEQFF
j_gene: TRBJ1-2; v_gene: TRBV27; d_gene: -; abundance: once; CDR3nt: TGTGCCAGCAGTATGGGAGGATATGGCTACACCTTC; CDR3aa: CASSMGGYGYTF
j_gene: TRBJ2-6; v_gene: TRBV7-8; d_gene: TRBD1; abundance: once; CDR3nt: TGTGCCAGCAGCCCCGGGACAGGGGGCGCTGGGGCCAACGTCCTGACTTTC; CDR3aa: CASSPGTGGAGANVLTF
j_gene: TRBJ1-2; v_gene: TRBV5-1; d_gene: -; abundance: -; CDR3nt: TGCGCCAGCAGGTTGGTCGGGGGACTAACGGCTGGCTACACCTTC; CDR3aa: CASRLVGGLTAGYTF
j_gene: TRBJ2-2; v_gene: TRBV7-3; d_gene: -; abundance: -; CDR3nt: TGTGCCAGCAGCACCACTAGCGGGGAGCTGTTTTTT; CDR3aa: CASSTTSGELFF
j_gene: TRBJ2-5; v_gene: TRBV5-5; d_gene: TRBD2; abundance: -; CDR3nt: TGTGCCAGCAGCTTGGCCGTCGCGGGGGGGCTGGAGACCCAGTACTTC; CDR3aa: CASSLAVAGGLETQYF
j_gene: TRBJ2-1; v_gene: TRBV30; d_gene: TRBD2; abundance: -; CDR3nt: TGTGCCTGGAGTTTGGCGGGGGGGAGTAACGATGAGCAGTTCTTC; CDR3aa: CAWSLAGGSNDEQFF
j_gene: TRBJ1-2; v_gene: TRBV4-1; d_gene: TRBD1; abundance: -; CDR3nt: TGCGCCAGCAGCCCACTCGGACAGGAGTTGTATGGCTACACCTTC; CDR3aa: CASSPLGQELYGYTF
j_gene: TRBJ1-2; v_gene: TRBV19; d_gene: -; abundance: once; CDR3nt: TGTGCCAGTAGTACGCGGACAGTTGGCTATGGCTACACCTTC; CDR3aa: CASSTRTVGYGYTF
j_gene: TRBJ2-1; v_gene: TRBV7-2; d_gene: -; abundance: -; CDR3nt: TGTGCCAGCAGCTTAGCGCAGGGGAATGAGCAGTTCTTC; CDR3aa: CASSLAQGNEQFF
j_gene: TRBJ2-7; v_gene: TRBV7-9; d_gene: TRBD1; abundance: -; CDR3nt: TGTGCCAGCAGCCCGGGACAGGTAGCCTACGAGCAGTACTTC; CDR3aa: CASSPGQVAYEQYF
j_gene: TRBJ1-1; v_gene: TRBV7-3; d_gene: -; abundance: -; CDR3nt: TGTGCCAGCAGCCCCCGGCGGGGGGCTTCGGACACTGAAGCTTTCTTT; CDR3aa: CASSPRRGASDTEAFF
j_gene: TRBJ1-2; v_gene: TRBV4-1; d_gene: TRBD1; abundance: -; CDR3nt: TGCGCCAGCAGCCACCCCGGACAGGGGGGTGGCTACACCTTC; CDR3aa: CASSHPGQGGGYTF
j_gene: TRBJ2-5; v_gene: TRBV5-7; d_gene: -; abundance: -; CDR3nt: TGTGCCAGCAGCTTGCAAGGGAGCGAGACCCAGTACTTC; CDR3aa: CASSLQGSETQYF
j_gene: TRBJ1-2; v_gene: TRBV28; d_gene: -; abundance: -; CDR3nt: TGTGCCAGCAGTTTAGCGACCACAGGCCGCTATGGCTACACCTTC; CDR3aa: CASSLATTGRYGYTF
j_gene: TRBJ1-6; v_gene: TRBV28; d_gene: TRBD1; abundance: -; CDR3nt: TGTGCCAGCAGTCCCGGGACAGGGTACTCACCCCTCCACTTT; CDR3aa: CASSPGTGYSPLHF
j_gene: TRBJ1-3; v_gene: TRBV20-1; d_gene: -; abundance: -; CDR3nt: TGCAGTGCTAGTCGGGGGACCGGAAACACCATATATTTT; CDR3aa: CSASRGTGNTIYF
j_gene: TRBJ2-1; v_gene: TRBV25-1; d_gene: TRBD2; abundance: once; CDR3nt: TGTGCCAGCAGGGGACTAGGGTTGTACAATGAGCAGTTCTTC; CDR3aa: CASRGLGLYNEQFF
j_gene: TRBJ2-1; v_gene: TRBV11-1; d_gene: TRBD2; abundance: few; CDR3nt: TGTGCCAGCAGCCTCCGCCCCGGACTAGCCGCAGCCCAGTTCTTC; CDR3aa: CASSLRPGLAAAQFF
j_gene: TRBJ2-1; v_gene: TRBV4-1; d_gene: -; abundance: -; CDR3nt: TGCGCCAGCAGCCAACCCACTCGGGGGAACGGAGCTGAGCAGTTCTTC; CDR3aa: CASSQPTRGNGAEQFF
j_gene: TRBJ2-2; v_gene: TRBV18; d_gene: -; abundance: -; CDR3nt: TGTGCCAGCTCACCATCAGGGGCGGTCACCGGGGAGCTGTTTTTT; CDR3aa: CASSPSGAVTGELFF
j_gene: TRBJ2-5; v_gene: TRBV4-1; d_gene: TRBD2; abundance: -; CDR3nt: TGCGCCAGCAGCAAACCTAGCGGGGGCCCTAGGGAGACCCAGTACTTC; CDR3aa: CASSKPSGGPRETQYF
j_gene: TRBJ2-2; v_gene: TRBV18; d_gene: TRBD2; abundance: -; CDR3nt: TGTGCCAGCTCACCAACAGGACTAGAGGTCACCGGGGAGCTGTTTTTT; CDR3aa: CASSPTGLEVTGELFF
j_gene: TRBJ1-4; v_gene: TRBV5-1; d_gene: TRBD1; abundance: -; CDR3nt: TGCGCCAGCAGGCCCTGGGGACAGGGGGATGAAAAACTGTTTTTT; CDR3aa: CASRPWGQGDEKLFF
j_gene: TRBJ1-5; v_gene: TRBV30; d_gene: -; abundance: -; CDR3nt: TGTGCCTGGAGTGTCGGCAATCAGCCCCAGCATTTT; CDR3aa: CAWSVGNQPQHF
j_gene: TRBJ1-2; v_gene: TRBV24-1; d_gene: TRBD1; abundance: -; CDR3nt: TGTGCCACCAGTGACAGTGGACAGGGAGATAACTATGGCTACACCTTC; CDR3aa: CATSDSGQGDNYGYTF
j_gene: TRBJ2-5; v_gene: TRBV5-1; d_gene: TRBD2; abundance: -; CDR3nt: TGCGCCAGCAGCTTGGTGCCTAGCGGGGGACAAGAGACCCAGTACTTC; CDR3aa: CASSLVPSGGQETQYF
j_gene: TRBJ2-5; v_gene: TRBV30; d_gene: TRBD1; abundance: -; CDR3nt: TGTGCCTGGAGTCCAGGGGGAGAGACCCAGTACTTC; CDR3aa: CAWSPGGETQYF
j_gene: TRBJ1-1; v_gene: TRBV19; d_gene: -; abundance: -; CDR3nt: TGTGCCAGTAGTCGGCAGGGGAGAACTGAAGCTTTCTTT; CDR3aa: CASSRQGRTEAFF
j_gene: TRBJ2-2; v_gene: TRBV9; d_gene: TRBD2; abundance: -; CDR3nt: TGTGCCAGCAGCCCGGGACTATCGAACACCGGGGAGCTGTTTTTT; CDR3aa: CASSPGLSNTGELFF
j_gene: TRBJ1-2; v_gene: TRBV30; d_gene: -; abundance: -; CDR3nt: TGTGCCTGGAGTCCCACGGGACTCGGGGTCGAGGGCTACACCTTC; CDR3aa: CAWSPTGLGVEGYTF
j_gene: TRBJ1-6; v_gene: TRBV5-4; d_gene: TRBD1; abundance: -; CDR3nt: TGTGCCAGCAGCCCCGGGACAGTTAATTCACCCCTCCACTTT; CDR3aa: CASSPGTVNSPLHF
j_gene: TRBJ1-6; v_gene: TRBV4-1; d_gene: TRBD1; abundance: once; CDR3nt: TGCGCCAGCAGCCAAGATGGACAGGGAAGGGGTAGGAGCTCCTATAATTCACCCCTCCACTTT; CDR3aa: CASSQDGQGRGRSSYNSPLHF
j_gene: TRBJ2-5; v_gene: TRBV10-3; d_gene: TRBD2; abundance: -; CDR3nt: TGTGCCATCAGTGAGGGACTAGCGGGTGAGGGGGAGACCCAGTACTTC; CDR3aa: CAISEGLAGEGETQYF
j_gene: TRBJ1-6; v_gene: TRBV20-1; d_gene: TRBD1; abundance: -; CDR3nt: TGCAGTGCAAGGACCGGGACAGCGCTCCACTTT; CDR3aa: CSARTGTALHF
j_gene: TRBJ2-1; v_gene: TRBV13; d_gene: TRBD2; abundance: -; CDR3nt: TGTGCCAGCAGCTTAGGTAGCGGGGGGGCCAGGTGGTCCAATGAGCAGTTCTTC; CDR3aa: CASSLGSGGARWSNEQFF